Detailed here is one TCR beta chain. Its binding antigen is unknown. No clone much larger than this one lies a single base away; base qualities are absent. The source of the sample is a study of technical replicates of blood from several donors listed by TCRdb under 2017. The CDR3 holds 15 amino acids from the cysteine to the phenylalanine. The DNA shown is the 45-base CDR3, in frame from base 1. V loses 0 bases, J loses 9 bases, and the germline ends lie 17 bases apart. From a lookup of the germline V gene, CDR1 and CDR2 are ENHRY and SYGVKD. Receptor libraries were prepared by the immunoSEQ multiplex PCR assay. This immuneACCESS table, as held by TCRdb, lists in-frame sequences with V and J called but not all clones. Of the missing ones, under half trace to an unresolved V gene in checked studies; the others have no known cause. The sample records tens of thousands of clones, 93% of which are singletons. About 0.26% of the sample is in the top ten clones.

The V and J genes are TRBV10-3 and TRBJ2-5, with the D gene uncertain. Sequencing input: T cells isolated from PBMCs. The receptor was isolated from a human donor in good health. The CDR3 is CAISESSAPRSAQYF. The DNA reads TGTGCCATCAGTGAGTCGTCGGCCCCGAGGTCGGCCCAGTACTTC.